These T cell receptor beta chains were read from a single sample in a study of shared clonotypes between healthy human individuals. Some clones are missing from TCRdb's copy, which holds only in-frame ones; the method was immunoSEQ multiplex PCR. The sample carries about 980,000 clones, 76% recorded once. Sequenced input: memory CD4+ T cells sorted from blood. These receptors were taken from a man between 18 and 29 years old in good health. Both conserved end residues are part of each CDR3. The order of the fields is J gene, D gene, clone size, CDR3 length, V gene, CDR3 protein, CDR3 DNA. The D gene is left open where the match is weak. Rows give clone size only sometimes, using once, few, many, or a class for an expanded clone.

j_gene: TRBJ1-6; d_gene: NA; abundance: NA; len: 16; v_gene: TRBV7-2; CDR3aa: CASSLADQTFNSPLHF; CDR3nt: TGTGCCAGCAGCTTAGCCGACCAGACTTTTAATTCACCCCTCCACTTT
j_gene: TRBJ1-6; d_gene: TRBD1; abundance: NA; len: 13; v_gene: TRBV30; CDR3aa: CAWSVQGDSPLHF; CDR3nt: TGTGCCTGGAGTGTACAGGGGGATTCACCCCTCCACTTT
j_gene: TRBJ2-7; d_gene: NA; abundance: NA; len: 14; v_gene: TRBV11-2; CDR3aa: CASSFGSQPYEQYF; CDR3nt: TGTGCCAGCAGCTTTGGTAGCCAACCCTACGAGCAGTACTTC
j_gene: TRBJ1-5; d_gene: NA; abundance: NA; len: 15; v_gene: TRBV30; CDR3aa: CAWSEGQGLYQPQHF; CDR3nt: TGTGCCTGGAGTGAAGGTCAGGGGCTTTATCAGCCCCAGCATTTT
j_gene: TRBJ2-3; d_gene: NA; abundance: NA; len: 15; v_gene: TRBV2; CDR3aa: CASSEGGGRTDTQYF; CDR3nt: TGTGCCAGCAGTGAAGGGGGGGGCAGGACAGATACGCAGTATTTT
j_gene: TRBJ1-2; d_gene: TRBD1; abundance: NA; len: 14; v_gene: TRBV11-2; CDR3aa: CASSSNGDRAGYTF; CDR3nt: TGTGCCAGCAGTTCAAATGGGGACAGGGCTGGCTACACCTTC
j_gene: TRBJ1-2; d_gene: NA; abundance: NA; len: 12; v_gene: TRBV30; CDR3aa: CAWFGQSYGYTF; CDR3nt: TGTGCCTGGTTTGGACAGTCCTATGGCTACACCTTC
j_gene: TRBJ1-6; d_gene: NA; abundance: once; len: 15; v_gene: TRBV27; CDR3aa: CASRGPGQHNSPLHF; CDR3nt: TGTGCCAGCAGGGGCCCGGGACAACATAATTCACCCCTCCACTTT
j_gene: TRBJ2-7; d_gene: NA; abundance: NA; len: 14; v_gene: TRBV18; CDR3aa: CASSPRGEAYEQYF; CDR3nt: TGTGCCAGCTCACCTAGGGGAGAAGCCTACGAGCAGTACTTC
j_gene: TRBJ1-1; d_gene: NA; abundance: NA; len: 12; v_gene: TRBV7-9; CDR3aa: CASSPPSTEAFF; CDR3nt: TGTGCCAGCAGCCCTCCATCCACTGAAGCTTTCTTT
j_gene: TRBJ1-5; d_gene: TRBD1; abundance: NA; len: 17; v_gene: TRBV6-1; CDR3aa: CASSGRTGTGEYQPQHF; CDR3nt: TGTGCCAGCAGTGGCCGAACCGGGACAGGGGAATATCAGCCCCAGCATTTT
j_gene: TRBJ1-1; d_gene: NA; abundance: NA; len: 12; v_gene: TRBV28; CDR3aa: CPVRGEDTEAFF; CDR3nt: TGTCCCGTTAGGGGGGAGGACACTGAAGCTTTCTTT
j_gene: TRBJ2-7; d_gene: TRBD2; abundance: NA; len: 14; v_gene: TRBV5-1; CDR3aa: CASSVTGGSDEQYF; CDR3nt: TGCGCCAGCAGCGTCACGGGAGGATCCGACGAGCAGTACTTC
j_gene: TRBJ2-1; d_gene: TRBD1; abundance: NA; len: 18; v_gene: TRBV4-1; CDR3aa: CASSPADSRGLFYNEQFF; CDR3nt: TGCGCCAGCAGCCCCGCGGACAGCAGGGGGCTTTTCTACAATGAGCAGTTCTTC
j_gene: TRBJ1-2; d_gene: NA; abundance: few; len: 12; v_gene: TRBV30; CDR3aa: CASTLGRLGYTF; CDR3nt: TGTGCCTCTACCCTCGGACGGCTAGGCTACACCTTC
j_gene: TRBJ2-5; d_gene: TRBD1; abundance: few; len: 15; v_gene: TRBV19; CDR3aa: CASSKGGIEGETQYF; CDR3nt: TGTGCCAGTTCAAAAGGGGGCATCGAGGGAGAGACCCAGTACTTC
j_gene: TRBJ2-5; d_gene: NA; abundance: NA; len: 13; v_gene: TRBV25-1; CDR3aa: CASSEARRETQYF; CDR3nt: TGTGCCAGCAGTGAGGCCCGACGGGAGACCCAGTACTTC
j_gene: TRBJ2-3; d_gene: NA; abundance: NA; len: 14; v_gene: TRBV2; CDR3aa: CASIGRTSTDTQYF; CDR3nt: TGTGCCAGCATTGGGCGGACTAGCACAGATACGCAGTATTTT
j_gene: TRBJ2-2; d_gene: NA; abundance: NA; len: 13; v_gene: TRBV5-4; CDR3aa: CASSLTDTGELFF; CDR3nt: TGTGCCAGCAGCTTGACAGACACCGGGGAGCTGTTTTTT
j_gene: TRBJ2-7; d_gene: NA; abundance: few; len: 13; v_gene: TRBV6-1; CDR3aa: CASSEARRDEQYF; CDR3nt: TGTGCCAGCAGTGAAGCTAGGAGGGACGAGCAGTACTTC
j_gene: TRBJ1-5; d_gene: NA; abundance: few; len: 16; v_gene: TRBV6-1; CDR3aa: CASSDQETRVDQPQHF; CDR3nt: TGTGCCAGCAGTGATCAGGAGACCAGGGTCGATCAGCCCCAGCATTTT
j_gene: TRBJ2-3; d_gene: NA; abundance: NA; len: 15; v_gene: TRBV5-6; CDR3aa: CASSLEGTYTDTQYF; CDR3nt: TGTGCCAGCAGCTTGGAGGGGACTTACACAGATACGCAGTATTTT
j_gene: TRBJ2-7; d_gene: NA; abundance: NA; len: 12; v_gene: TRBV7-4; CDR3aa: CASDPLGYEQYF; CDR3nt: TGTGCCAGCGACCCCCTGGGGTACGAGCAGTACTTC
j_gene: TRBJ1-1; d_gene: NA; abundance: few; len: 15; v_gene: TRBV5-1; CDR3aa: CASSTGTLKNTEAFF; CDR3nt: TGCGCCAGCAGCACGGGGACACTCAAGAACACTGAAGCTTTCTTT
j_gene: TRBJ2-3; d_gene: TRBD2; abundance: NA; len: 16; v_gene: TRBV2; CDR3aa: CASTLRTSRNTDTQYF; CDR3nt: TGTGCCAGCACCCTCCGGACTAGCAGAAACACAGATACGCAGTATTTT
j_gene: TRBJ1-6; d_gene: NA; abundance: NA; len: 15; v_gene: TRBV18; CDR3aa: CASSPIPVENSPLHF; CDR3nt: TGTGCCAGCTCACCTATACCGGTGGAAAATTCACCCCTCCACTTT
j_gene: TRBJ1-6; d_gene: TRBD1; abundance: NA; len: 16; v_gene: TRBV19; CDR3aa: CASSAWTGFDNSPLHF; CDR3nt: TGTGCCAGTAGTGCGTGGACAGGGTTTGATAATTCACCCCTCCACTTT
j_gene: TRBJ1-2; d_gene: TRBD1; abundance: NA; len: 13; v_gene: TRBV18; CDR3aa: CASSPTGDYGYTF; CDR3nt: TGTGCCAGCTCACCAACAGGGGACTATGGCTACACCTTC
j_gene: TRBJ1-2; d_gene: NA; abundance: NA; len: 16; v_gene: TRBV4-2; CDR3aa: CASSQEGRALNYGYTF; CDR3nt: TGTGCCAGCAGCCAAGAAGGGCGAGCGTTAAACTATGGCTACACCTTC
j_gene: TRBJ1-6; d_gene: TRBD1; abundance: NA; len: 16; v_gene: TRBV30; CDR3aa: CAWSVTTGTGNSPLHF; CDR3nt: TGTGCCTGGAGTGTGACGACCGGGACAGGGAATTCACCCCTCCACTTT
j_gene: TRBJ2-7; d_gene: NA; abundance: many; len: 13; v_gene: TRBV11-3; CDR3aa: CASSSTNGNEQYF; CDR3nt: TGTGCCAGCAGCTCCACTAACGGGAACGAGCAGTACTTC
j_gene: TRBJ2-7; d_gene: NA; abundance: NA; len: 16; v_gene: TRBV2; CDR3aa: CASGIHRDWGSYEQYF; CDR3nt: TGTGCCAGTGGGATTCACCGGGACTGGGGATCCTACGAGCAGTACTTC
j_gene: TRBJ2-1; d_gene: NA; abundance: few; len: 14; v_gene: TRBV4-3; CDR3aa: CASSQAVLGGEQFF; CDR3nt: TGCGCCAGCAGCCAAGCGGTTCTAGGGGGTGAGCAGTTCTTC
j_gene: TRBJ2-1; d_gene: NA; abundance: NA; len: 16; v_gene: TRBV4-1; CDR3aa: CASSQDIGSSYNEQFF; CDR3nt: TGCGCCAGCAGCCAAGATATAGGGAGCTCCTACAATGAGCAGTTCTTC
j_gene: TRBJ2-6; d_gene: NA; abundance: few; len: 15; v_gene: TRBV5-1; CDR3aa: CASSEGPSGANVLTF; CDR3nt: TGCGCCAGCAGCGAGGGACCCTCTGGGGCCAACGTCCTGACTTTC
j_gene: TRBJ1-2; d_gene: NA; abundance: NA; len: 13; v_gene: TRBV29-1; CDR3aa: CSVEDGKEYGYTF; CDR3nt: TGCAGCGTTGAAGACGGTAAGGAGTACGGCTACACCTTC
j_gene: TRBJ1-2; d_gene: NA; abundance: NA; len: 13; v_gene: TRBV11-3; CDR3aa: CASSTGMGSGYTF; CDR3nt: TGTGCCAGCAGCACCGGAATGGGATCGGGCTACACCTTC
j_gene: TRBJ1-5; d_gene: TRBD1; abundance: NA; len: 15; v_gene: TRBV6-1; CDR3aa: CASRLQGGFNQPQHF; CDR3nt: TGTGCCAGCAGGTTACAGGGGGGGTTCAATCAGCCCCAGCATTTT
j_gene: TRBJ2-1; d_gene: TRBD1; abundance: once; len: 15; v_gene: TRBV9; CDR3aa: CASSVDPGGYNEQFF; CDR3nt: TGTGCCAGCAGCGTAGATCCAGGGGGCTACAATGAGCAGTTCTTC
j_gene: TRBJ1-5; d_gene: TRBD1; abundance: NA; len: 14; v_gene: TRBV6-1; CDR3aa: CASSDQGDNQPQHF; CDR3nt: TGTGCCAGCAGTGATCAGGGGGACAATCAGCCCCAGCATTTT
j_gene: TRBJ2-3; d_gene: NA; abundance: NA; len: 15; v_gene: TRBV4-2; CDR3aa: CASSQEDSSTDTQYF; CDR3nt: TGTGCCAGCAGCCAAGAGGACTCCAGCACCGATACGCAGTATTTT
j_gene: TRBJ2-3; d_gene: TRBD2; abundance: NA; len: 16; v_gene: TRBV5-1; CDR3aa: CASSSGTSGVTDTQYF; CDR3nt: TGCGCCAGCAGCTCCGGGACTAGCGGGGTGACAGATACGCAGTATTTT
j_gene: TRBJ2-1; d_gene: NA; abundance: NA; len: 14; v_gene: TRBV5-1; CDR3aa: CASSPVLANNEQFF; CDR3nt: TGCGCCAGCAGCCCGGTGCTAGCGAACAATGAGCAGTTCTTC
j_gene: TRBJ2-6; d_gene: NA; abundance: few; len: 16; v_gene: TRBV19; CDR3aa: CASRAPGRSEANVLTF; CDR3nt: TGTGCCAGTAGAGCTCCGGGACGCTCAGAGGCCAACGTCCTGACTTTC
j_gene: TRBJ1-1; d_gene: NA; abundance: NA; len: 15; v_gene: TRBV6-5; CDR3aa: CASRGPITGNTEAFF; CDR3nt: TGTGCCAGCAGGGGACCGATAACGGGCAACACTGAAGCTTTCTTT